The 12 T cell receptor beta chains given below trace back to one sample, sequenced in a study of cytomegalovirus exposure and HLA in healthy donors. Profiled with immunoSEQ multiplex PCR; TCRdb holds only in-frame clones, not every one. The sample consists of about 190,000 clones, 80% to 85% of them appearing once. Sequences were obtained from PBMCs. These receptors were collected from a woman aged 18 to 35 in good health and CMV-seropositive.

V is TRBV6-1 and J is TRBJ1-3; tentatively, D is TRBD1 (5 bases). Germline CDR1 is MNHNS and CDR2 is SASEGT. V was trimmed by 1 base and J by 7 bases, leaving 14 bases between them. This CDR3 has 15 residues. The CDR3 loop reads CASSEEAGLVNTIYF. CDR3 bases: TGTGCCAGCAGTGAAGAGGCAGGGCTGGTGAACACCATATATTTT.

The CDR3 is CASSEGSLTGGNTIYF. In DNA form, the CDR3 reads TGTGCCAGCAGTGAAGGATCCCTGACAGGTGGAAACACCATATATTTT. J is TRBJ1-3 and V is TRBV2, with D tentatively TRBD1 (6 bases). Trimming removed 1 base at V and 3 bases at J, with 13 bases between. CDR1 SNHLY and CDR2 FYNNEI come from the germline V gene. The CDR3 has 16 residues.

The chain uses TRBV5-4 and TRBJ2-5, with TRBD1 identical over 9 bases. The V gene end was trimmed by 5 bases and the J gene end by 1 base; junction bases not matched to a gene: 3. Germline V gene lookup returns CDR1 SGHNT and CDR2 YYREEE (reference sequence). The CDR3 totals 14 residues. This CDR3 reads CASSRQGGQETQYF. CDR3 in DNA: TGTGCCAGCAGTCGACAGGGGGGCCAAGAGACCCAGTACTTC.

This clone appeared once. Different DNA sequences within this sample yield the same CDR3. The CDR3 region has the DNA TGTGCCAGCAGCTTAGGGAGTGGAGGTAGCAATCAGCCCCAGCATTTT. Translated, it gives CASSLGSGGSNQPQHF. The chain carries TRBV11-2 and TRBJ1-5; D is uncertain. Trimming stripped 1 base from V and 0 bases from J, with 10 bases between. Germline CDR1 reads SGHAT; CDR2 reads FQNNGV. The length of the CDR3 is 16 residues.

The V and J genes are TRBV5-6 and TRBJ2-7, with 8 bases identical to TRBD1. J lost 3 bases, V lost 4 bases, and 0 bases had no gene match. Germline V gene data show CDR1 as SGHDT and CDR2 as YYEEEE. The CDR3 extends over 12 amino acids. CDR3 nucleotides: TGTGCCAGCAGCACAGGGGGCTACGAGCAGTACTTC. Residues: CASSTGGYEQYF.

The gene calls are TRBV6-1 and TRBJ1-2, with D possibly being TRBD1 (6 bases). V lost 1 base and J lost 9, with 21 bases in between. Germline assignment: CDR1 MNHNS and CDR2 SASEGT. This CDR3 has 16 residues. The CDR3 sequence is CASSEDDNRASLSYTF. The CDR3 nucleotides read TGTGCCAGCAGTGAAGACGACAACAGGGCGTCTCTGAGCTACACCTTC.

The chain's CDR3 is CASSVAGGSTDTQYF. CDR3 DNA sequence: TGTGCCAGCAGCGTAGCGGGTGGAAGCACAGATACGCAGTATTTT. The chain links TRBV9 to TRBJ2-3; D is uncertain. V was cut by 0 bases and J by 0 bases, with 8 bases left in between. There are 15 residues in the CDR3. The germline V gene encodes CDR1 SGDLS and CDR2 YYNGEE.

V usage is TRBV2 and J usage is TRBJ1-1, with D unclear. Trimming left V 4 bases short and J 1 base short, with 10 bases between. The CDR3 loop spans 14 amino acids. CDR1 and CDR2 from the germline V gene are SNHLY and FYNNEI. DNA of the CDR3: TGTGCCAGCAGTGGGAACGGCGGGAACACTGAAGCTTTCTTT. Amino acid sequence: CASSGNGGNTEAFF.

This clone came up once. The V gene is TRBV19, the J gene TRBJ2-7; 8 bases fit TRBD1. The CDR3 is 13 residues long. From germline, CDR1 is LNHDA and CDR2 SQIVND (reference sequence). The junction had 14 bases not matched to a gene; V was cut back by 10 bases and J by 9 bases. CDR3 sequence reads: CANLGQGPGLQYF. The CDR3 nucleotides are TGTGCCAACCTAGGACAGGGCCCAGGGCTGCAGTACTTC.

V is TRBV11-2 and J is TRBJ1-2; possibly TRBD1 for D (6 bases). The CDR3 is 14 amino acids. Germline assignment: CDR1 SGHAT and CDR2 FQNNGV. V lost 5 bases and J 7 bases, leaving 17 bases between the germline ends. The CDR3 DNA follows: TGTGCCAGCAGCCATCCACAGGGCCGACGTGGCTACACCTTC. Its protein product is CASSHPQGRRGYTF.

This clone appeared once. One junction end does not reproduce the germline sequence, and a read error may be involved. The chain links TRBV29-1 to TRBJ1-4; 8 nucleotides align to TRBD1. The CDR3 is 14 residues long. The germline CDR1 and CDR2 sequences are SQVTM and ANQGSEA. CDR3 amino acids: CSVEQGATNEKLFF. CDR3 DNA sequence: TGCAGCGTTGAACAGGGGGCAACAAATGAAAAACTGTTTTTT. The full variable domain, rest sourced from reference TRBV29-1 and TRBJ1-4, is SAVISQKPSRDICQRGTSLTIQCQVDSQVTMMFWYRQQPGQSLTLIATANQGSEATYESGFVIDKFPISRPNLTFSTLTVSNMSPEDSSIYLCSVEQGATNEKLFFGSGTQLSVL.

DNA for the CDR3: TGTGCCAGTACTCCTCCCGCGCGAGCGTCTGGGGCCAACGTCCTGACTTTC. Translating it yields CASTPPARASGANVLTF. The rearrangement uses TRBV19 and TRBJ2-6; D is unresolved. Between the trimmed V and J ends, which lost 7 bases and 1 base, there was a span of 17 bases. CDR3 size: 17 residues. The germline V gene encodes CDR1 LNHDA and CDR2 SQIVND (reference sequence).